This TCR beta chain was sequenced during a study of blood T cell repertoires in COVID-19. About the study: Specimens from acute and convalescent COVID-19 originated in the United States, Italy and Spain. The analysed material was cDNA or gDNA that came from T cells, B-cell-depleted T cells, or PBMCs.

Per the original methods: Researchers report that nucleated cell counts were estimated from reference gene primer amplification. Assay used: immunoSEQ multiplex PCR; TCRdb lists only in-frame clones, some missing. D and trimming were read from the DNA, whereas the V and J calls and clone size are those reported in that table. The sample lists about 150,000 clones, about 85% seen once, with approximately 0.6% in the top ten. The V gene end was trimmed by 4 bases and the J gene end by 6 bases; junction bases not matched to a gene: 11. Germline V gives CDR1 SGDLS, CDR2 YYNGEE. This CDR3 is 15 amino acids long. Seattle researchers signed up patients amid active infection and tracked them longitudinally.

The chain joins TRBV9 to TRBJ1-1, with TRBD1 matching 8 bases. This receptor was obtained from a man aged 55 to 70 with COVID-19, enrolled during active disease. Material: peripheral blood. The CDR3 nucleotides read TGTGCCAGCAGCCATCGGACAGGGACTAACGCTGAAGCTTTCTTT. As protein: CASSHRTGTNAEAFF.